This TCR beta chain appears in the sequencing data of a study of blood T cell repertoires in COVID-19. This clone appeared a few times. The germline gives CDR1 SEHNR, CDR2 FQNEAQ (reference sequence). With 5 bases removed from V and 1 base from J, the gap between germline ends came to 11 bases. The CDR3 loop spans 15 amino acids. Sequenced by immunoSEQ multiplex PCR; TCRdb stores in-frame clones only, minus some. In the table there are some 200,000 clones, about 86% of which are singletons. This chain links TRBV7-9 with TRBJ2-2; D not resolved. The sequence came from a woman aged 45-59 years with acute COVID-19. What was sequenced was PBMCs or T cells enriched from blood (not recorded which). The CDR3 nucleotides read TGTGCCAGCAGCCCACTAACGAGGAACACCGGGGAGCTGTTTTTT. Protein: CASSPLTRNTGELFF.